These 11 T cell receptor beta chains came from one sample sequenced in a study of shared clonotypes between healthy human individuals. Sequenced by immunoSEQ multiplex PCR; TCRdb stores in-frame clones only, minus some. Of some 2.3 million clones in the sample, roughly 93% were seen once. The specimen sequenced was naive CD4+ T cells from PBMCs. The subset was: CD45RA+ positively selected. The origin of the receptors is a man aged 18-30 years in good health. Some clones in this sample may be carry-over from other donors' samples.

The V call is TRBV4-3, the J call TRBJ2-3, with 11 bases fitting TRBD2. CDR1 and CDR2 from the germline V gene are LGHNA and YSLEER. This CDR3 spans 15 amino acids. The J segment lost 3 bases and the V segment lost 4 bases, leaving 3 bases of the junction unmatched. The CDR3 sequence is CASSLGTSGTDTQYF. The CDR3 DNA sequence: TGCGCCAGCAGCCTAGGGACTAGCGGAACAGATACGCAGTATTTT.

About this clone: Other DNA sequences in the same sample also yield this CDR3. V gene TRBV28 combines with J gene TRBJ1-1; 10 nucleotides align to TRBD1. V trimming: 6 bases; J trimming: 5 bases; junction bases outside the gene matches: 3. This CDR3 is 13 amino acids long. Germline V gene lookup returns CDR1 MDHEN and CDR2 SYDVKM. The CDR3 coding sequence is TGTGCCAGCAGCTGGGACAGGGGAACTGAAGCTTTCTTT. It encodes CASSWDRGTEAFF.

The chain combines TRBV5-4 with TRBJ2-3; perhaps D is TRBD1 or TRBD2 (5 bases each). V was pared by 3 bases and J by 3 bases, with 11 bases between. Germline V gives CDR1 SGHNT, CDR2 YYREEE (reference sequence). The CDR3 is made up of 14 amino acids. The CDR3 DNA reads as TGTGCCAGCAGCTCGGGACGGTGGACAGATACGCAGTATTTT. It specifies CASSSGRWTDTQYF.

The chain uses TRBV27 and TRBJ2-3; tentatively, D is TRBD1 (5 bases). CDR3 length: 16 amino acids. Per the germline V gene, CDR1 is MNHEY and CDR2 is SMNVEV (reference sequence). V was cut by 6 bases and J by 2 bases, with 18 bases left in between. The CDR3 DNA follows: TGTGCCAGCAGGATGGGCCCGCAGGGCACCACAGATACGCAGTATTTT. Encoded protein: CASRMGPQGTTDTQYF.

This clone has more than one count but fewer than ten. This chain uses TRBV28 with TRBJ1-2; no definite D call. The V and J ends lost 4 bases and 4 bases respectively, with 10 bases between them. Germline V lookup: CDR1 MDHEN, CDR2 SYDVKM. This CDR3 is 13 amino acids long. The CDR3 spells CASSYRTVYGYTF. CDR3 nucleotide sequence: TGTGCCAGCAGTTATAGGACGGTCTATGGCTACACCTTC.

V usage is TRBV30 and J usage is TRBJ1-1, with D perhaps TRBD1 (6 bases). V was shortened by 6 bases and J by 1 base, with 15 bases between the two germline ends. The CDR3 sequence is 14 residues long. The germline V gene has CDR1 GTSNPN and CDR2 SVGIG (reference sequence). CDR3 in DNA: TGTGCCTGCCAAATGGGACACAAGAACACTGAAGCTTTCTTT. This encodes CACQMGHKNTEAFF.

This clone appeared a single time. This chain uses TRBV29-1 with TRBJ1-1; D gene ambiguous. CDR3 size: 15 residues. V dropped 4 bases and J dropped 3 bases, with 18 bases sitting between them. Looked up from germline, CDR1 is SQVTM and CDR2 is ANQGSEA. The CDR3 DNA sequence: TGCAGCGTTGTTCCTTCGGGTCGGAGGTACACTGAAGCTTTCTTT. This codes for CSVVPSGRRYTEAFF.

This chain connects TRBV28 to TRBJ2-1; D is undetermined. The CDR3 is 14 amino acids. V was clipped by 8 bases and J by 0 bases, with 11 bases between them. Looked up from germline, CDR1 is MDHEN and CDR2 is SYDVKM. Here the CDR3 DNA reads TGTGCCAGCTCCCTCCCGGCCTCCTACAATGAGCAGTTCTTC. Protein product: CASSLPASYNEQFF.

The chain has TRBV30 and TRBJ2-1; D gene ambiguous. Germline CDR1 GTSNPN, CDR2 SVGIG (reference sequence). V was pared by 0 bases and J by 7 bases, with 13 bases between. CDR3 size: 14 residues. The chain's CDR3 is CAWSVQIVKNEQFF. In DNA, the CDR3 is TGTGCCTGGAGTGTACAGATCGTGAAAAATGAGCAGTTCTTC.

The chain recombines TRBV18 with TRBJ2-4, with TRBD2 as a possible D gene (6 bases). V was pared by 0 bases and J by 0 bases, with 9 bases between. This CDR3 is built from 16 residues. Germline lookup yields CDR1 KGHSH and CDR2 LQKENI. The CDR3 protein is CASSPPSGLAKNIQYF. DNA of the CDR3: TGTGCCAGCTCACCACCTAGCGGCTTAGCCAAAAACATTCAGTACTTC.

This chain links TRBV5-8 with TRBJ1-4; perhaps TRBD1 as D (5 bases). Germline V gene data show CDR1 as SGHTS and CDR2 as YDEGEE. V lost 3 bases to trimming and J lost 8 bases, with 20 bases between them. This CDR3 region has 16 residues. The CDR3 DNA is TGTGCCAGCAGCTCGTATAAGGGGAAACTTCGGGAAAAACTGTTTTTT. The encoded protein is CASSSYKGKLREKLFF.